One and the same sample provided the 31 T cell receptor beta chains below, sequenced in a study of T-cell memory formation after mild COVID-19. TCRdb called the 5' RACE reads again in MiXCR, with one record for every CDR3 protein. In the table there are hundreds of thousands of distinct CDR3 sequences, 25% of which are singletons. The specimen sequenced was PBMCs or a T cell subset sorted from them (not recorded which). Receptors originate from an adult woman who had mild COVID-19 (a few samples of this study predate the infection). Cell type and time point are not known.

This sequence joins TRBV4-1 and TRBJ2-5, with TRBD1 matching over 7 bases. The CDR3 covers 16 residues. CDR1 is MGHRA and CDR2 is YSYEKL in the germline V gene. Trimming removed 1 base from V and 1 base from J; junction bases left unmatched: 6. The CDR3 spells CASSQGGTVSQETQYF. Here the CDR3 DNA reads TGCGCCAGCAGCCAAGGGGGGACAGTTTCCCAAGAGACCCAGTACTTC.

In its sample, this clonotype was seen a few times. The CDR3 loop is CASSRERPQHF. CDR3 coding DNA: TGTGCCAGCAGTAGAGAAAGGCCCCAGCATTTT. This rearrangement joins TRBV12-3 or TRBV12-4 to TRBJ1-5; D is ambiguous. Deletions cut 5 bases from V and 9 bases from J, with 8 bases between. The CDR3 sequence is 11 residues long.

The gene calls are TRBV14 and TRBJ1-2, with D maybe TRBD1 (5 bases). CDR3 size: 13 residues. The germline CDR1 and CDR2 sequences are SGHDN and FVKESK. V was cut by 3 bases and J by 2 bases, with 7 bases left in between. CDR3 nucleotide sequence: TGTGCCAGCAGCCAGGGGCTGAACTATGGCTACACCTTC. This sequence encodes CASSQGLNYGYTF.

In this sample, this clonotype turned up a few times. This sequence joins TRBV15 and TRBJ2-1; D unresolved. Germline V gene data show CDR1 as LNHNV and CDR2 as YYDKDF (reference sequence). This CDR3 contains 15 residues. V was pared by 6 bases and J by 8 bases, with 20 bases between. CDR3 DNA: TGTGCCACCAGGGATCGTGGGATGGCGATGGATGAGCAGTTCTTC. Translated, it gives CATRDRGMAMDEQFF.

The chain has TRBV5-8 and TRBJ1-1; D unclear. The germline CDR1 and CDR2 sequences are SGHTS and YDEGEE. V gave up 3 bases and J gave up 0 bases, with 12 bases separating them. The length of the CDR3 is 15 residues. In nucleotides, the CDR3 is TGTGCCAGCAGCTGGGTAGGACTCGTGAACACTGAAGCTTTCTTT. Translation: CASSWVGLVNTEAFF.

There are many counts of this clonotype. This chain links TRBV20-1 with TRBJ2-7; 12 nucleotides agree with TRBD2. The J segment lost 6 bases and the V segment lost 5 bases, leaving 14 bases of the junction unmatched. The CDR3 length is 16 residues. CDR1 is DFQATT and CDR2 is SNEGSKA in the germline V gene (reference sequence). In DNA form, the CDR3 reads TGCAGTGCTTCCGGGACTAGCGGGTGGCGGTCAAGCGAGCAGTACTTC. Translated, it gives CSASGTSGWRSSEQYF.

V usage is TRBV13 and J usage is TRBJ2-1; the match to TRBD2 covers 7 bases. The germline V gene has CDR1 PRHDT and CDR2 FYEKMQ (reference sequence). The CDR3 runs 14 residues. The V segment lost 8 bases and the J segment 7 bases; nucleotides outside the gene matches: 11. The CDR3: CASGQAGVGNEQFF. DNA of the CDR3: TGTGCCAGCGGGCAGGCGGGAGTGGGTAATGAGCAGTTCTTC.

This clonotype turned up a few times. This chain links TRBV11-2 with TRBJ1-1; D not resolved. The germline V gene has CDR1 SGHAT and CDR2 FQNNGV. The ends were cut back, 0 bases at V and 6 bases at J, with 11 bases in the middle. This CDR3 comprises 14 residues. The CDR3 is CASSLESSWAEAFF. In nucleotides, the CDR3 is TGTGCCAGCAGCTTAGAATCCTCGTGGGCTGAAGCTTTCTTT. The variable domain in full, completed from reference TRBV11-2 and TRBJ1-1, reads EAGVAQSPRYKIIEKRQSVAFWCNPISGHATLYWYQQILGQGPKLLIQFQNNGVVDDSQLPKDRFSAERLKGVDSTLKIQPAKLEDSAVYLCASSLESSWAEAFFGQGTRLTVV.

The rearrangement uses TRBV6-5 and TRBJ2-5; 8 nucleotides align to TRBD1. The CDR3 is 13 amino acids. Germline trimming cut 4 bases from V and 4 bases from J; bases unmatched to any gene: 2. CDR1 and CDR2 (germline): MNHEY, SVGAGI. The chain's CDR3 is CASSFDRGETQYF. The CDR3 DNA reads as TGTGCCAGCAGTTTTGACAGGGGAGAGACCCAGTACTTC.

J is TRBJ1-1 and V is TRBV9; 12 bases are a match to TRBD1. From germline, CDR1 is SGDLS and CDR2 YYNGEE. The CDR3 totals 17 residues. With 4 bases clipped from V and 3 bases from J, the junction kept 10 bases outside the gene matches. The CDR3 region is CASSSRSGTGGYTEAFF. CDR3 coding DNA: TGTGCCAGCAGCTCACGCTCCGGGACAGGGGGCTACACTGAAGCTTTCTTT.

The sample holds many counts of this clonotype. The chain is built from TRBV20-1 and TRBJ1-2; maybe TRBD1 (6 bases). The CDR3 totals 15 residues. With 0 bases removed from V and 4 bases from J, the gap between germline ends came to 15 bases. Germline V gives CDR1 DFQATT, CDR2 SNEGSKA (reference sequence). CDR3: CSARDKTGFTYGYTF. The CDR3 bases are TGCAGTGCTAGAGACAAAACAGGGTTCACCTATGGCTACACCTTC.

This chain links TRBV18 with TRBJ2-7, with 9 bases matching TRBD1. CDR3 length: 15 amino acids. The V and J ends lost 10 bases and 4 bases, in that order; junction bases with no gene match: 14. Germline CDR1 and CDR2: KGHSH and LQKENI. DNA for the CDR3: TGTGCCACCCGGAAAACGGGACAGGGCGGTTACGAGCAGTACTTC. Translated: CATRKTGQGGYEQYF.

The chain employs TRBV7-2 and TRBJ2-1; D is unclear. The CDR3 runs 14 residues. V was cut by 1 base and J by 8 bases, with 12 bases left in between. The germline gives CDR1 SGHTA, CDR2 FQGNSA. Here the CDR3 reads CASSLVGRVHEQFF. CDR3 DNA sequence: TGTGCCAGCAGCTTAGTCGGTAGGGTCCATGAGCAGTTCTTC.

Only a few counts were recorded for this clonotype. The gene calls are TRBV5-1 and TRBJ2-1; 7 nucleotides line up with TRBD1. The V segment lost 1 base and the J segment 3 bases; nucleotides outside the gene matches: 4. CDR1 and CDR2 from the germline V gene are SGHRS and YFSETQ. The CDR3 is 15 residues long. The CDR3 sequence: CASSLRTGLYNEQFF. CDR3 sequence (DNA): TGCGCCAGCAGCTTGCGGACAGGCCTCTACAATGAGCAGTTCTTC.

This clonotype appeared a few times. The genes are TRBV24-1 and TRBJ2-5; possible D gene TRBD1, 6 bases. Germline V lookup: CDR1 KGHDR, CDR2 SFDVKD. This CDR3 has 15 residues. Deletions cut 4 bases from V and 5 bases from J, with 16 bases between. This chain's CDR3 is CATSDPQGLRETQYF. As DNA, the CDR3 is TGTGCCACCAGTGACCCCCAGGGGCTGCGGGAGACCCAGTACTTC.

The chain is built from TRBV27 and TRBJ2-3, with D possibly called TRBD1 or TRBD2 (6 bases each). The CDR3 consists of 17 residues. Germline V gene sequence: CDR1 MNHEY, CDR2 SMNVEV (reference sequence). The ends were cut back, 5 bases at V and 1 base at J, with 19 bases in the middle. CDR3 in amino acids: CASSASPEGGGTDTQYF. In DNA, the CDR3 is TGTGCCAGCAGTGCTAGCCCGGAGGGGGGTGGCACAGATACGCAGTATTTT.

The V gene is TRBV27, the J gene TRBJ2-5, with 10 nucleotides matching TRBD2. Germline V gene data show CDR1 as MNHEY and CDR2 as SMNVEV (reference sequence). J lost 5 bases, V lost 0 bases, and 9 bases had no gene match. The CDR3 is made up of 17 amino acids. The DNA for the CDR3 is TGTGCCAGCAGTTTATCGACTGGGCCTAGCGGGAGTGAGACCCAGTACTTC. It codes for CASSLSTGPSGSETQYF.

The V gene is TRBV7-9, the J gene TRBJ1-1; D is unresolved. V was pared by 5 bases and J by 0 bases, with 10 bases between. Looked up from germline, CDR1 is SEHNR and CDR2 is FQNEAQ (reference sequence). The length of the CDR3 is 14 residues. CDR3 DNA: TGTGCCAGCAGCCCCGGGTCACTGAACACTGAAGCTTTCTTT. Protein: CASSPGSLNTEAFF.

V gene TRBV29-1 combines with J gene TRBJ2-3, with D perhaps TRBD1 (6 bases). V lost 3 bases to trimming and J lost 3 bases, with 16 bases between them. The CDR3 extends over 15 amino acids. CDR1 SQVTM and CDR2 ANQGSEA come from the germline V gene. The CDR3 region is CSVDRSQGNTDTQYF. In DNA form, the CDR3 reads TGCAGCGTTGATAGAAGTCAGGGGAATACAGATACGCAGTATTTT.

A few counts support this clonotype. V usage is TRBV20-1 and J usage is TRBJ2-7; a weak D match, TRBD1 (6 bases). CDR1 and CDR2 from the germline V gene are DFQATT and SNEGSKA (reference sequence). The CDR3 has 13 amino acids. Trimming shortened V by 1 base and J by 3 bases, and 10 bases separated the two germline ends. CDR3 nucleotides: TGCAGTGCTAGAGGGACAGAGGGCTACGAGCAGTACTTC. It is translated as CSARGTEGYEQYF.

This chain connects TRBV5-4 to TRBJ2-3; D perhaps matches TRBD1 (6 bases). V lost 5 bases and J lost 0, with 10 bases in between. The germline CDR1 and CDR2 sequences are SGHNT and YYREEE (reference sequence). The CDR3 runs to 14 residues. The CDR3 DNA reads TGTGCCAGCAGAAACAGGGAGAGCACAGATACGCAGTATTTT. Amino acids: CASRNRESTDTQYF.

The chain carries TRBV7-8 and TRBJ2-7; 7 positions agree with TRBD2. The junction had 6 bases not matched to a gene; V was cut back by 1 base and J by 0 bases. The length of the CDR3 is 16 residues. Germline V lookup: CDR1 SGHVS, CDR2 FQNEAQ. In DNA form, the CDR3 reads TGTGCCAGCAGCTTAGAGGCTAGCGGCAGCTCCTACGAGCAGTACTTC. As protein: CASSLEASGSSYEQYF.

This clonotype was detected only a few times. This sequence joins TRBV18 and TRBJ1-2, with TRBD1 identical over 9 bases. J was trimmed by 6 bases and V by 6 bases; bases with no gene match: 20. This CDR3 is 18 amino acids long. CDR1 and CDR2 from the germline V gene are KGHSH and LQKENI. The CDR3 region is CASSPGQGRGGSTHGYTF. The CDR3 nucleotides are TGTGCCAGCTCTCCCGGACAGGGGAGGGGAGGTAGCACTCATGGCTACACCTTC.

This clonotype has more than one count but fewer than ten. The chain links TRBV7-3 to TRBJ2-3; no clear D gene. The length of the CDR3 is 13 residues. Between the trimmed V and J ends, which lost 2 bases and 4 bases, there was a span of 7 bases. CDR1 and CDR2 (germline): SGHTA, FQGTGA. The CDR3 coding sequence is TGTGCCAGCAGCTTACTAATGTCAGATACGCAGTATTTT. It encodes CASSLLMSDTQYF.

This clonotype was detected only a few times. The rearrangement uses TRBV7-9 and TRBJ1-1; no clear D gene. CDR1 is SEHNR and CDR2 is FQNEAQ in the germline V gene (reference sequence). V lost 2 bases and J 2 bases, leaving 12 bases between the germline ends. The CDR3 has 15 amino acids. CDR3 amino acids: CASSLIGRINTEAFF. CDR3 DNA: TGTGCCAGCAGCTTAATCGGCAGGATTAACACTGAAGCTTTCTTT.

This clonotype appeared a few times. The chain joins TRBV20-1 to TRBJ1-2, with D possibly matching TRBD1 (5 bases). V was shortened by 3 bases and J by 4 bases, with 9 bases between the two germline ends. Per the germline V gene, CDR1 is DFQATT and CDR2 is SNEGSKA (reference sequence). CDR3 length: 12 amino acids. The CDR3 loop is CSARGTGYGYTF. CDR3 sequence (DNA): TGCAGTGCTAGGGGGACGGGCTATGGCTACACCTTC.

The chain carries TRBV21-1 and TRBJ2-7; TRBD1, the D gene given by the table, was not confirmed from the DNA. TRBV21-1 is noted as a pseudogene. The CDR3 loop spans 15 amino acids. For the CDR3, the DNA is TGTGCCAGCAGCAAAACCGGGACAGGGGTCTACGAGCAGTACTTC. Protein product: CASSKTGTGVYEQYF.

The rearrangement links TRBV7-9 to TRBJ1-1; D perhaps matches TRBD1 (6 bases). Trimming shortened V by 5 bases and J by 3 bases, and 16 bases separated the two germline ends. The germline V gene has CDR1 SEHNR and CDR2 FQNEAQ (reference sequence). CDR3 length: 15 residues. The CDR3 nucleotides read TGTGCCAGCAGCCGGGGGGCGGGGATCTACACTGAAGCTTTCTTT. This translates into CASSRGAGIYTEAFF.

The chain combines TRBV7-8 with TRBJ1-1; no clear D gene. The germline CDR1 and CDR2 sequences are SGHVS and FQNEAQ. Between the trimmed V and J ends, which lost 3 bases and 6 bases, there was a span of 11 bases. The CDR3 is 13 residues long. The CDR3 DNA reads TGTGCCAGCAGCTTGGGCGCGGTCTCTGAAGCTTTCTTT. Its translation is CASSLGAVSEAFF.

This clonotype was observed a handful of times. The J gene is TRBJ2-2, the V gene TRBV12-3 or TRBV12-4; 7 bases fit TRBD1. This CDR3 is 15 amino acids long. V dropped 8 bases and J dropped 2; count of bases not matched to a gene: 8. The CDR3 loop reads CASGDRDENTGELFF. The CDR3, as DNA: TGTGCCAGCGGTGACAGGGATGAAAACACCGGGGAGCTGTTTTTT.

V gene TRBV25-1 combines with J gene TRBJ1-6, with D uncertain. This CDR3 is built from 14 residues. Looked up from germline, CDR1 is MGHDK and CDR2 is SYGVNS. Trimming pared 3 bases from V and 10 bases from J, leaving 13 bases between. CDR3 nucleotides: TGTGCCAGCAGTGAGTCCGGGGAAGTCTCACCCCTCCACTTT. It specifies CASSESGEVSPLHF.